This TCR beta chain came from a study of blood T cells in healthy people across ages. Study-level points and caveats: TCR beta diversity tracked closely with naive T cell percentage.

A sample-barcoded 5' primer and a J-beta primer mix were used in a second PCR of roughly 6 to 12 cycles. Each cDNA was tagged by a template-switch adaptor containing 12 random nucleotides. Every sample returned 2.5 million or more CDR3-containing paired-end reads. TCRdb re-called the 5' RACE reads with MiXCR, one entry per CDR3 protein. The sample holds about 640,000 distinct CDR3 sequences, about 30% seen once. The germline V gene has CDR1 SQVTM and CDR2 ANQGSEA. The CDR3 contains 14 residues. Losses at the gene ends were 8 bases for V and 7 bases for J; bases not matched to a gene: 15. Comment on this clonotype: Its antigen is undetermined. This may be a read error: a much more frequent sequence differs by one nucleotide.

The TCR sequence derives from a woman older than 75 in good health. The J gene is TRBJ2-7, the V gene TRBV29-1, with 9 bases fitting TRBD2. Material for sequencing was blood. CDR3 in DNA: TGCAGCATCCACGGGGCGGGGGGGCCAATTGAGCAGTACTTC. Protein sequence: CSIHGAGGPIEQYF.